This note documents a single T cell receptor beta chain sequence. Noted treatment: some 19 received Ad26.COV2.S at low or high dose, single or two shots; about 5 received placebo; per-sample allocation not given. Vaccine and placebo recipients were sampled on day 63 after the first injection. This person who donated was an adult of 18-55 years in Boston. The CDR3 length is 14 residues. CDR1 and CDR2 from the germline V gene are SGHTS and YDEGEE. The V end lost 5 bases, the J end lost 1 base, and 9 bases lay between the germline ends. These data originate in a study of Ad26.COV2.S vaccination and SARS-CoV-2 variants. Overall study context: Donor was in the COV1001 Ad26.COV2.S trial arm.

Libraries were prepared by immunoSEQ multiplex PCR; TCRdb keeps only in-frame clonotypes and omits some of them. The sample records 510,000 or so clones, 87% being singletons. The TCR was taken from a person between 18 and 59 years old who received the Ad26.COV2.S COVID-19 vaccine or a placebo. V is TRBV5-8 and J is TRBJ2-2; tentative D call: TRBD1 (5 bases). Sequencing was performed on peripheral blood, taken in a trial of Ad26.COV2.S vaccine versus placebo. CDR3: CASSGALNTGELFF. CDR3 nucleotides: TGTGCCAGCAGTGGGGCTTTGAACACCGGGGAGCTGTTTTTT.